The clone carrying this T cell receptor (beta chain) was detected many times. TCRdb ran MiXCR on the RT-PCR reads and lists one entry per CDR3 protein. Among about 680,000 distinct CDR3 sequences listed, 14% were seen once. V lost 1 base, J lost 3 bases, and 9 bases stayed unmatched. CDR1 is SGDLS, CDR2 YYNGEE, per germline. This CDR3 spans 16 amino acids. This clonotype was obtained from a female donor in good health, serving as a healthy control. The gene calls are TRBV9 and TRBJ2-5; 7 bases match TRBD2. The sequencing input was memory CD4+ T cells from blood. This CDR3 reads CASSVLGGSTEETQYF. The CDR3 bases are TGTGCCAGCAGCGTATTAGGCGGGAGCACCGAAGAGACCCAGTACTTC.